The clone carrying this TCR beta chain showed up just a few times. This entry comes from a study of shared T cell receptors in the human thymus. TCRdb keeps only in-frame clones here, not all; method: immunoSEQ multiplex PCR. The sample holds 720,000 or so clones; 80% to 90% are singletons and the top ten take more than 0.008%. V shed 2 bases, J shed 5 bases, and the junction held 20 bases outside the gene matches. This CDR3 has 19 amino acids. In germline, CDR1 is MGHRA, CDR2 YSYEKL. The same data also contributed to another study, on human thymus T cells. As that report states: Donors were healthy Finnish infants having corrective surgery for congenital heart defects. Corrective cardiac surgery supplied the resected thymus tissue. Within thymic and blood repertoires, V and J gene usage appeared to be biased. Related studies found that unrelated individuals share highly overlapping thymic repertoires.

The V gene is TRBV4-1, the J gene TRBJ1-2, with 7 bases that match TRBD1. What was sequenced was thymocytes. The receptor comes from a girl under three years old with a congenital heart defect. This CDR3 reads CASSQPRDSVWDVGYGYTF. The CDR3 nucleotides are TGCGCCAGCAGCCAACCCCGGGACAGCGTGTGGGACGTCGGGTATGGCTACACCTTC.